The clone carrying this T cell receptor beta chain was counted ten times or more. Its antigen is not identified. An end of the junction does not agree with germline; a read error may underlie this. Researchers extracted total RNA from unfractionated whole blood. The data stem from a study of human T cells and chemical hapten exposure. Study details: Among samples, TCR yields varied mainly because of small differences in pooled library volume. Study-wide points: Sensitizing to DPC left TCRs with a frequency above 1 in 1000 unaltered.

For the library, individual cDNA molecules each received unique molecular identifiers. MiXCR, run by TCRdb on the 5' RACE reads, gives a single entry per CDR3 protein. The data show about 140,000 distinct CDR3 sequences, approximately 4% seen once. The CDR3 totals 17 residues. CDR1 is SGHRS and CDR2 is YFSETQ in the germline V gene. This TCR was recovered from a female donor in good health. The rearrangement links TRBV5-1 to TRBJ1-1; TRBD1 matches 8 bases. The CDR3 nucleotides read TGCGCCAGCAGCTTGGTATCAGGGGGCCTATTGAAAACTGAAGCTTTCTTT. Translated: CASSLVSGGLLKTEAFF.